The present TCR beta chain was sequenced within a study of identical twins. Study-wide results and limits: The more abundant beta clonotypes in cord blood had fewer insertions, and memory repertoires did not show this. Conclusions leaned on cross-sectional statistical analysis and did not track the same donors over time.

The CDR3 is 16 amino acids. V lost 0 bases, J lost 7 bases, and 16 bases lay in between. The germline gives CDR1 SGHRS, CDR2 YFSETQ. Unique molecular identifiers were in the cDNA, with template-switch universal primer binding. TCRdb analysed the 5' RACE reads with MiXCR anew, one entry per CDR3 protein. The sample lists around 490,000 distinct CDR3 sequences; about 15% were seen once. Comments on this clonotype: What it binds is unknown.

This same sample was also part of a study on yellow fever vaccine responses in identical twins. That publication notes: Reported findings indicate that twins' vaccine T cell responses seemed partially convergent, partially personalized.

The sequenced material came from CD4+ T cells sorted from blood. This clonotype was obtained from a woman under 30 in good health. The chain couples TRBV5-1 to TRBJ1-4, with D possibly matching TRBD1 (5 bases). CDR3 residues: CASSLDITGRGEKLFF. The CDR3 DNA reads as TGCGCCAGCAGCTTGGATATTACGGGGAGGGGTGAAAAACTGTTTTTT. Combining the CDR3 with reference TRBV5-1 and TRBJ1-4 gives the whole variable domain KAGVTQTPRYLIKTRGQQVTLSCSPISGHRSVSWYQQTPGQGLQFLFEYFSETQRNKGNFPGRFSGRQFSNSRSEMNVSTLELGDSALYLCASSLDITGRGEKLFFGSGTQLSVL.